Listed here is a single TCR beta chain. This clone has a handful of counts. This receptor's antigen is unknown. Within one base of it there is no much larger clone, and no base qualities were kept. The sample originates from a study of blood T cell repertoires in COVID-19 (dated by TCRdb to 2019 to 2021). A note on the overall study: Collaborator samples came from the United States, Italy and Spain and covered acute and convalescent phases of COVID-19. The prospective study material was composed of cDNA or gDNA derived from T cells, B-cell-depleted T cells, or PBMCs. The samples were drawn from two sources: the first 160 participants of the ongoing ImmuneRACE study, and approximately 1,300 subjects contributed by 6 global collaborators. Where available, HLA class I and class II types were taken from metadata supplied by the sample provider and were not determined by assay-based typing. A freely available public database, intended as a resource for researchers studying the immune response to SARS-CoV-2, is where the repertoires were released. A de-identified subject ID, COVID-19 status, age in years and sex were almost always included in the sample metadata. Deeply sampled blood TCRbeta repertoires from subjects exposed to, actively infected with, or recovered from COVID-19 were included in the dataset.

TCRbeta CDR3 regions were amplified from genomic DNA using the immunoSEQ Assay, a bias-controlled multiplex PCR. The study's processing was this. The number of nucleated cells in each sample was estimated from the amplification of reference gene primers within the assay. To quantify the absolute abundance of each unique TCRbeta CDR3 rearrangement, sequence reads were collapsed and filtered. For each sample, productive Simpson clonality was calculated as the square root of Simpson's diversity index over productive rearrangements. The source is immuneACCESS, and TCRdb retained only in-frame sequences with V and J called. Part of the clones is not carried over; for the studies checked, unresolved V genes explain less than half of this, and the remainder is unexplained. That table furnishes V, J and clone size, whereas the DNA furnished D and trimming. This sample lists about 69,000 clones; around 87% were detected once. 5% to 6% of the sample is taken by the ten largest.

Trimming takes 0 bases from V and 8 bases from J, and the germline ends sit 12 bases apart. From its cysteine to its phenylalanine, the CDR3 spans 15 amino acids. Solely the CDR3 DNA is kept, with 45 bases framed from the first base. CDR1 and CDR2, looked up from the germline V gene, are SGHRS and YFSETQ. The collaborating institutions used their own protocols to collect whole blood in K2EDTA tubes. For TCRbeta analysis, collaborator samples were shipped as frozen whole blood, as isolated PBMCs, or as DNA extracted from either sample type. Results the study describes overall, beyond this receptor: The amount of clinical and demographic metadata varied by source and participant and was provided uncurated.

The material sequenced was peripheral blood. The chain was built from TRBV5-1 and TRBJ1-6; the D gene is possibly TRBD1, with 5 bases matching. This TCR was recovered from a man aged 45-60 years with acute or convalescent COVID-19. The DNA reads as follows: TGCGCCAGCAGCTTGGCCCCAGGGATCGATTCACCCCTCCACTTT. Translation gives CASSLAPGIDSPLHF.